What follows are 2 T cell receptor beta chains derived from one specimen sequenced in a study of cytomegalovirus exposure and HLA in healthy donors. The data were produced by immunoSEQ multiplex PCR, yet TCRdb's version contains in-frame clones alone and is incomplete. This sample has 110,000 or so clones, with 75% to 90% found just once. The sample was PBMCs. These receptors were collected from a man aged 18 to 30 in good health and CMV-seropositive.

The rearrangement uses TRBV13 and TRBJ2-7, with a possible D match to TRBD2 (6 bases). Deletions cut 4 bases from V and 9 bases from J, with 19 bases between. This CDR3 contains 14 residues. Germline loops: CDR1 PRHDT, CDR2 FYEKMQ (reference sequence). CDR3 nucleotides: TGTGCCAGCAGCTGGAAGCGGGCAGGGTTCGTGCAGTACTTC. Amino acids: CASSWKRAGFVQYF.

The CDR3 reads CASSFPLRTGGTEAFF. As DNA, the CDR3 is TGTGCCAGCAGCTTTCCCCTTCGGACAGGAGGCACTGAAGCTTTCTTT. The chain carries TRBV7-9 and TRBJ1-1; 7 bases map to TRBD1. The CDR3 loop spans 16 amino acids. In germline, CDR1 is SEHNR, CDR2 FQNEAQ (reference sequence). The ends lost 3 bases at V and 4 bases at J; junction bases unmatched: 11.